One and the same sample provided the 22 T cell receptor beta chains below, sequenced in a study of technical replicates of blood from four donors. Some clones are missing from TCRdb's copy, which holds only in-frame ones; the method was immunoSEQ multiplex PCR. Of about 12,000 clones listed, 94% are singletons. Sequencing was done on a sample of PBMCs. Every receptor here comes from a human donor in good health.

The chain employs TRBV2 and TRBJ2-7; 13 bases match TRBD2. The CDR3 runs 17 residues. Trimming at V came to 5 bases and at J to 7 bases, leaving 14 bases not matched to a gene. Germline CDR1 and CDR2: SNHLY and FYNNEI. The CDR3 sequence: CASSMSPGTSGIGEQYF. The CDR3 DNA reads TGTGCCAGCAGTATGAGCCCCGGGACTAGCGGGATTGGGGAGCAGTACTTC.

The chain has TRBV10-3 and TRBJ1-2, with TRBD1 matching over 9 bases. Per germline, CDR1 ENHRY and CDR2 SYGVKD. J lost 6 bases, V lost 3 bases, and 17 bases had no gene match. The CDR3 is made up of 18 amino acids. The CDR3 region is CAISDGSRDRDSGDGYTF. CDR3 nucleotide sequence: TGTGCCATCAGTGACGGTTCCCGGGACAGGGATAGTGGTGATGGCTACACCTTC.

The rearrangement links TRBV18 to TRBJ1-4; 11 bases map to TRBD1. Trimming removed 5 bases from V and 7 bases from J; junction bases left unmatched: 6. CDR3 length equals 15 residues. Germline V gene sequence: CDR1 KGHSH, CDR2 LQKENI. The CDR3 loop reads CASSFRTGGGEKLFF. The CDR3 DNA reads as TGTGCCAGCTCATTTCGGACAGGGGGCGGTGAAAAACTGTTTTTT.

The V call is TRBV6-6, the J call TRBJ2-5, with TRBD2 matching over 7 bases. Germline assignment: CDR1 MNHNY and CDR2 SVGAGI (reference sequence). The CDR3 is 13 residues long. V trimming: 6 bases; J trimming: 4 bases; junction bases outside the gene matches: 5. The CDR3 DNA reads TGTGCCAGCAGAAACGGGGGGAGAGAGACCCAGTACTTC. This gives the protein CASRNGGRETQYF.

The chain combines TRBV6-1 with TRBJ1-1; D gene unclear. The germline V gene encodes CDR1 MNHNS and CDR2 SASEGT. Trimming shortened V by 2 bases and J by 1 base, and 5 bases separated the two germline ends. CDR3 size: 13 residues. The CDR3 region has the DNA TGTGCCAGCAGTGAATCAGAGAACACTGAAGCTTTCTTT. Its protein product is CASSESENTEAFF.

This clone showed up just a few times. The V gene is TRBV11-3, the J gene TRBJ2-5; a weak D match, TRBD1 (5 bases). Germline loops: CDR1 SGHNT, CDR2 YENEEA. The CDR3 runs 13 residues. V was shortened by 5 bases and J by 2 bases, with 9 bases between the two germline ends. The CDR3 nucleotides read TGTGCCAGCAGCCAAGGGGATCAAGAGACCCAGTACTTC. Its protein is CASSQGDQETQYF.

The CDR3 loop reads CASSPRTGANTEAFF. The CDR3 nucleotides read TGTGCCAGCAGTCCTAGGACAGGGGCGAACACTGAAGCTTTCTTT. The V and J genes are TRBV6-1 and TRBJ1-1; TRBD1 aligns across 9 bases. This CDR3 region has 15 residues. Germline V gives CDR1 MNHNS, CDR2 SASEGT. V gave up 5 bases and J gave up 1 base; unmatched junction bases: 5.

The chain employs TRBV25-1 and TRBJ2-7, with 8 bases fitting TRBD2. The J segment lost 1 base and the V segment lost 4 bases, leaving 12 bases of the junction unmatched. Per the germline V gene, CDR1 is MGHDK and CDR2 is SYGVNS. This CDR3 region has 17 residues. DNA of the CDR3: TGTGCCAGCAGTGGACTTGAAGGTAGCGGGATTTCCTACGAGCAGTACTTC. Amino acid sequence: CASSGLEGSGISYEQYF.

This chain connects TRBV25-1 to TRBJ2-2, with 10 bases that match TRBD1. The ends lost 4 bases at V and 4 bases at J; junction bases unmatched: 6. The CDR3 has 16 amino acids. The germline V gene encodes CDR1 MGHDK and CDR2 SYGVNS. CDR3 in amino acids: CASSVSGTGVTGELFF. In DNA, the CDR3 is TGTGCCAGCAGTGTATCCGGGACAGGGGTCACCGGGGAGCTGTTTTTT.

Details on this clone: Sequence at one end of the junction differs from germline and may be a read error. This chain connects TRBV5-6 to TRBJ2-4, with a possible D match to TRBD2 (6 bases). Germline CDR1 SGHDT, CDR2 YYEEEE. The CDR3 runs to 8 residues. The CDR3 reads CASTSEGF. The CDR3 bases are TGTGCCAGCACCTCGGAGGGCTTC.

This chain links TRBV29-1 with TRBJ2-3, with D possibly matching TRBD1 (6 bases). This CDR3 is 12 amino acids long. Germline CDR1 and CDR2: SQVTM and ANQGSEA. V was clipped by 6 bases and J by 4 bases, with 11 bases between them. The DNA of the CDR3 is TGCAGCGTCCAGTGGGGGCCAGATACGCAGTATTTT. This sequence encodes CSVQWGPDTQYF.

The genes are TRBV2 and TRBJ1-1, with 7 positions matching TRBD1. This CDR3 region has 12 residues. The germline V gene has CDR1 SNHLY and CDR2 FYNNEI. V lost 9 bases and J lost 1; bases outside the gene matches: 2. CDR3 in amino acids: CASGQENTEAFF. CDR3 in DNA: TGTGCCAGTGGACAGGAGAACACTGAAGCTTTCTTT.

The rearrangement uses TRBV2 and TRBJ2-7, with 10 bases identical to TRBD2. The CDR3 runs to 15 residues. From germline, CDR1 is SNHLY and CDR2 FYNNEI. After removal of 7 bases from V and 5 bases from J, the junction contained 11 bases not matched to a gene. CDR3 nucleotide sequence: TGTGCCAGCATTTCGAGCACTAGCGGGATGAACGAGCAGTACTTC. This translates into CASISSTSGMNEQYF.

The chain joins TRBV28 to TRBJ2-3, with D possibly being TRBD1 (5 bases). Trimming shortened V by 4 bases and J by 3 bases, and 11 bases separated the two germline ends. The germline CDR1 and CDR2 sequences are MDHEN and SYDVKM. CDR3 size: 14 residues. CDR3 nucleotide sequence: TGTGCCAGCAGTTCTTTTAAGGGGACAGATACGCAGTATTTT. Translation gives CASSSFKGTDTQYF.

The chain combines TRBV5-8 with TRBJ2-7; no clear D. V was shortened by 0 bases and J by 3 bases, with 13 bases between the two germline ends. CDR3 size: 15 residues. The germline V gene encodes CDR1 SGHTS and CDR2 YDEGEE. The CDR3 region is CASSLGPGRFYEQYF. The CDR3 DNA reads as TGTGCCAGCAGCTTGGGACCGGGTCGCTTCTACGAGCAGTACTTC.

In its sample, this clone was seen a few times. This chain joins TRBV6-5 and TRBJ2-7; D might be TRBD1 (5 bases). In germline, CDR1 is MNHEY, CDR2 SVGAGI. CDR3 length equals 12 residues. V was pared by 5 bases and J by 3 bases, with 8 bases between. The CDR3 region is CASSLQGYEQYF. The CDR3 DNA reads as TGTGCCAGCAGTCTTCAGGGCTACGAGCAGTACTTC.

V gene TRBV7-9 combines with J gene TRBJ2-1; D uncertain. CDR3 size: 14 residues. The germline V gene has CDR1 SEHNR and CDR2 FQNEAQ (reference sequence). Deletions cut 3 bases from V and 10 bases from J, with 16 bases between. The CDR3 protein is CASSFLLLTEEQFF. In DNA form, the CDR3 reads TGTGCCAGCAGCTTTTTACTCCTTACCGAAGAGCAGTTCTTC.

With respect to this clone: Different DNA sequences within this sample yield the same CDR3. The chain couples TRBV5-1 to TRBJ2-7; D gene ambiguous. The CDR3 runs 16 residues. Deletions cut 2 bases from V and 0 bases from J, with 15 bases between. CDR1 SGHRS and CDR2 YFSETQ come from the germline V gene. The CDR3 DNA sequence: TGCGCCAGCAGCTTAGATGGGCAGGTCCTCTCCTACGAGCAGTACTTC. It encodes CASSLDGQVLSYEQYF.

J is TRBJ2-2 and V is TRBV28, with 7 positions matching TRBD1. V was pared by 5 bases and J by 2 bases, with 8 bases of the junction left unmatched. CDR3 length: 16 amino acids. CDR1 and CDR2 (germline): MDHEN, SYDVKM. CDR3 residues: CASSTQDRFNTGELFF. DNA for the CDR3: TGTGCCAGCAGTACCCAGGACAGGTTCAACACCGGGGAGCTGTTTTTT.

This clone was counted once. V is TRBV13 and J is TRBJ2-3, with D perhaps TRBD1 (6 bases). Trimming stripped 5 bases from V and 2 bases from J, with 17 bases between. Germline V gene sequence: CDR1 PRHDT, CDR2 FYEKMQ (reference sequence). CDR3 length: 16 amino acids. The CDR3 loop reads CASSPGTRGNTDTQYF. The CDR3, as DNA: TGTGCCAGCAGCCCCGGGACCAGGGGAAACACAGATACGCAGTATTTT.

In DNA, the CDR3 is TGTGCCAGCAGCCTCTGGGCTAGCGGGAGAGGGGATGAGCAGTTCTTC. Protein sequence: CASSLWASGRGDEQFF. This sequence joins TRBV4-2 and TRBJ2-1; TRBD2 matches at 10 bases. The CDR3 loop spans 16 amino acids. V was pared by 4 bases and J by 8 bases, with 11 bases of the junction left unmatched. Germline loops: CDR1 LGHNA, CDR2 YNFKEQ.

This clone was recorded once. The gene calls are TRBV2 and TRBJ2-6, with 9 bases aligning to TRBD1. Germline V CDR1 and CDR2: SNHLY, FYNNEI. The trim removed 3 bases at V and 3 bases at J, leaving 6 bases unmatched. The CDR3 is made up of 17 amino acids. The CDR3 nucleotides are TGTGCCAGCAGTGACCCTACAGGGGGCCTTGGGGCCAACGTCCTGACTTTC. This codes for CASSDPTGGLGANVLTF.